Reported below is one T cell receptor (beta chain). Its cognate antigen is unknown. The entry originates in a study of CD8+CD57+ T cells in acquired aplastic anemia. Study context: Yields of DNA that came from sorted CD4+ and CD8+ cells averaged around 3 ug.

Study-wide results and limits: With respect to CD8+ Simpson's diversity, patients and controls did not differ significantly.

The CDR3 covers 14 residues. Germline V gene lookup returns CDR1 GTSNPN and CDR2 SVGIG (reference sequence). V shed 2 bases and J 3 bases; nucleotides not matched to a gene: 5. The template used for profiling TCR beta VDJ and CDR3 was genomic DNA. TCRdb re-analysed the reads in MiXCR, keeping a single row per CDR3 protein. The data hold around 430,000 distinct CDR3 sequences, with 25% to 40% observed a single time. Sequencing was done on patients that had shown CD8+CD57+ cell expansion by flow cytometry. The sequence was collected from a human donor with aplastic anemia. Input material: sorted CD4+, CD8+, or CD8+CD57+ T cells (not recorded which) from PBMCs. V is TRBV30 and J is TRBJ1-2; TRBD1 matches 8 bases. CDR3 DNA sequence: TGTGCCTGGAGTTCAGGGGGCGCTTACTATGGCTACACCTTC. Translating gives CAWSSGGAYYGYTF.